Listed below are T cell receptor beta chains from one sample, sequenced in a study of early T cells in non-severe SARS-CoV-2 infection. MiXCR was run by TCRdb on the 5' RACE reads, yielding one entry per CDR3 protein. The data show 25,000 to 35,000 distinct CDR3 sequences, approximately 5.4% seen once. The sample taken for sequencing was whole blood. The receptors were sampled from an adult who was a healthcare worker with PCR-confirmed SARS-CoV-2 infection or an uninfected control (not recorded which). Each CDR3 is given with its conserved first and last residue. The D gene is left open where the match is weak. Expanded clones get a size class; other rows say once, few or many, or leave the size out.

>NA|many|TRBV6-6|TRBJ1-1
TGTGCCAGCAGTTACTCGGCCTGGGACACTGAAGCTTTCTTT
CASSYSAWDTEAFF
>NA|NA|TRBV11-3|TRBJ2-1
TGTGCCAGCAGCAGACGTGACAATGAGCAGTTCTTC
CASSRRDNEQFF
>TRBD2|many|TRBV6-1|TRBJ2-7
TGTGCCAGCAGCGAACTAGCGGGAGGGCCAGGCGAGCAGTACTTC
CASSELAGGPGEQYF
>NA|many|TRBV7-2|TRBJ2-1
TGTGCCAGCAGCTTAGGGCGGTCCAATGAGCAGTTCTTC
CASSLGRSNEQFF
>NA|many|TRBV6-5|TRBJ2-7
TGTGCCAGCAGTTATCTGGCAGGTGACTACGAGCAGTACTTC
CASSYLAGDYEQYF
>NA|NA|TRBV5-1|TRBJ1-2
TGCGCCAGCAGCTTGGGTACCAACTATGGCTACACCTTC
CASSLGTNYGYTF
>NA|many|TRBV29-1|TRBJ1-2
TGCAGCGTTGAAGATCAGGATACCAACTATGGCTACACCTTC
CSVEDQDTNYGYTF
>NA|many|TRBV4-3|TRBJ2-5
TGCGCCAGCAGCCAAGATCGACTAGGGGTAGAGACCCAGTACTTC
CASSQDRLGVETQYF
>NA|many|TRBV27|TRBJ2-7
TGTGCCAGCAGTTTGGGGGGATCCTACGAGCAGTACTTC
CASSLGGSYEQYF
>NA|many|TRBV29-1|TRBJ1-1
TGCAGCGCCCGCGTTGATACAGGGAGTAATGGTGAAGCTTTCTTT
CSARVDTGSNGEAFF
>NA|NA|TRBV10-3|TRBJ2-2
TGTGCCATCAGAGCAACAGGGACATTGAACACCGGGGAGCTGTTTTTT
CAIRATGTLNTGELFF
>TRBD2|NA|TRBV20-1|TRBJ2-1
TGCAGTGCCCATAGGACTAGCGGGAGGACTAGCGGGGGCTATGAGCAGTTCTTC
CSAHRTSGRTSGGYEQFF
>TRBD2|NA|TRBV20-1|TRBJ2-1
TGCAGTGCTAGCCTTAGCGGGAGGGCCATCTACAATGAGCAGTTCTTC
CSASLSGRAIYNEQFF
>NA|many|TRBV20-1|TRBJ2-3
TGCAGTGCCCCTGGACGAAGCACAGATACGCAGTATTTT
CSAPGRSTDTQYF
>TRBD1|many|TRBV4-2|TRBJ2-2
TGTGCCAGCAGCGCGGGACAGGGGGACACCGGGGAGCTGTTTTTT
CASSAGQGDTGELFF
>NA|few|TRBV6-6|TRBJ1-6
TGTGCCAGCAGTTACGCCGGGACTCCTTATTCACCCCTCCACTTT
CASSYAGTPYSPLHF
>NA|many|TRBV29-1|TRBJ1-1
TGCAGCTCACAGGGTGCGACTGAAGCTTTCTTT
CSSQGATEAFF
>NA|NA|TRBV20-1|TRBJ1-5
TGCAGTGCTACCGGACGGAAGTATAGCAATCAGCCCCAGCATTTT
CSATGRKYSNQPQHF
>TRBD2|NA|TRBV12-3/TRBV12-4|TRBJ2-1
TGTGCCAGCAGTACCCCCGGGACTAGCGGGAGTAATGAGCAGTTCTTC
CASSTPGTSGSNEQFF
>NA|NA|TRBV12-3/TRBV12-4|TRBJ1-4
TGTGCCAGCAGACCTTCGGTGGCAGGGGCTAATGAAAAACTGTTTTTT
CASRPSVAGANEKLFF
>NA|medium-sized|TRBV29-1|TRBJ2-3
TGCAGCGCCGAGACATCCGGATTGAGGGCACACACAGATACGCAGTATTTT
CSAETSGLRAHTDTQYF
>TRBD1|many|TRBV20-1|TRBJ2-2
TGCAGTGCTAGGTCGGACAGGGGATACACCGGGGAGCTGTTTTTT
CSARSDRGYTGELFF
>TRBD2|many|TRBV5-4|TRBJ2-1
TGTGCCAGCAGCTTCGTGGCGGGAGTACGCAATGAGCAGTTCTTC
CASSFVAGVRNEQFF
>NA|NA|TRBV6-2/TRBV6-3|TRBJ2-7
TGTGCCAGCAGTTACCTAGGCCCATGGTACTTC
CASSYLGPWYF
>TRBD1|many|TRBV11-2|TRBJ2-1
TGTGCCAGCAGCCCAGGGGGCTCCTACAATGAGCAGTTCTTC
CASSPGGSYNEQFF
>NA|few|TRBV30|TRBJ2-1
TGTGCCTGGGCCTCCGGGACTGGCCCGAATGAGCAGTTCTTC
CAWASGTGPNEQFF
>NA|many|TRBV11-2|TRBJ2-7
TGTGCCAGCAACCGGGACGGCTCGGGCGAGCAGTACTTC
CASNRDGSGEQYF
>NA|many|TRBV12-5|TRBJ1-5
TGTGCTAGTGGCGAGGACAGAAATAGCAATCAGCCCCAGCATTTT
CASGEDRNSNQPQHF
>TRBD1|few|TRBV6-1|TRBJ1-3
TGTGCCAGCATGGACAGGGCTGGAAACACCATATATTTT
CASMDRAGNTIYF
>NA|many|TRBV5-1|TRBJ2-3
TGCGCCAGCACCCAGGACTTTCTGCCCACAGATACGCAGTATTTT
CASTQDFLPTDTQYF
>NA|many|TRBV2|TRBJ1-1
TGTGCCAGCAGTGTCGGGGGTCGGGGCACTGAAGCTTTCTTT
CASSVGGRGTEAFF
>TRBD1|NA|TRBV20-1|TRBJ2-7
TGCAGTGCTAGACCCCCAGGGGGCTACGAGCAGTACTTC
CSARPPGGYEQYF
>TRBD2|many|TRBV23-1|TRBJ2-7
TGCCCTACGACGCTAAGGGAGGGCGGGAGAAGCCACGAGCAGTACTTC
CPTTLREGGRSHEQYF
>NA|many|TRBV6-1|TRBJ1-6
TGTGCCAGCAGTGGGACAGTGCCACGCTCACCCCTCCACTTT
CASSGTVPRSPLHF
>NA|many|TRBV7-2|TRBJ2-5
TGTGCCAGCAGCTTAGGGGCAGGGGGGCTGAGGGCCCAAGAGACCCAGTACTTC
CASSLGAGGLRAQETQYF
>TRBD1|few|TRBV25-1|TRBJ2-5
TGTGCCAGCAGTGAATACTTGACAGGGAGAGAGACCCAGTACTTC
CASSEYLTGRETQYF
>NA|NA|TRBV7-8|TRBJ2-7
TGTGCCAGCAGCTTAGCGGTGCGGTCCCTCTCCTACGAGCAGTACTTC
CASSLAVRSLSYEQYF
>TRBD1|many|TRBV28|TRBJ1-4
TGTGCCAGCAGTCTCTCCTACAGGGGCCCTAATGAAAAACTGTTTTTT
CASSLSYRGPNEKLFF
>NA|many|TRBV25-1|TRBJ1-1
TGTGCCAGCAGTGATATGACGAAAGCTTTCTTT
CASSDMTKAFF
>NA|NA|TRBV10-2|TRBJ1-6
TGCGCCAGCAGTGATAGCGTCTCCTATAATTCACCCCTCCACTTT
CASSDSVSYNSPLHF
>TRBD2|many|TRBV29-1|TRBJ2-5
TGCAGCGTTGCCAGCGGGATCGAGACCCAGTACTTC
CSVASGIETQYF
>TRBD1|many|TRBV5-1|TRBJ1-6
TGCGCCAGCAGCTTGGTGGGACAGAATAATTCACCCCTCCACTTT
CASSLVGQNNSPLHF
>TRBD1|many|TRBV28|TRBJ2-7
TGTGCCAGCAGTTTAGTCAGGGGGCCTACCTACGAGCAGTACTTC
CASSLVRGPTYEQYF
>TRBD2|many|TRBV5-6|TRBJ2-4
TGTGCCAGCAGCGGGGGGGACCCAGCGGGGTCATTCCTAGCCAAAAACATTCAGTACTTC
CASSGGDPAGSFLAKNIQYF
>TRBD2|few|TRBV7-6|TRBJ2-3
TGTGCCAGCAGCTTGCGTCCTAGCGGTCACACAGATACGCAGTATTTT
CASSLRPSGHTDTQYF